This T cell receptor beta chain emerged from a study of blood T cell repertoires in COVID-19. Clones were sequenced by immunoSEQ multiplex PCR, and TCRdb holds only the in-frame ones, with some missing. The table shows 220,000 or so clones, with 70% to 85% occurring only once. The V gene's germline CDR1 is MNHEY and CDR2 SVGAGI. CDR3 length: 15 residues. The V end was cut by 6 bases, the J end by 1 base, with 12 bases between. This clonotype was sampled from a woman in her forties with acute COVID-19. Sequenced sample: PBMCs or T cells enriched from blood (not recorded which). V gene TRBV6-5 combines with J gene TRBJ2-2, with D maybe TRBD2 (5 bases). The DNA of the CDR3 is TGTGCCAGCAGGGAGGTGCTCCAGAACACCGGGGAGCTGTTTTTT. Its protein product is CASREVLQNTGELFF.